The source of this TCR beta chain is a study of blood T cell repertoires in COVID-19. This CDR3 region has 14 residues. Germline V CDR1 and CDR2: MNHNY, SVGAGI (reference sequence). J gave up 5 bases and V 2 bases, and 1 base lay outside the gene matches. Clones were sequenced by immunoSEQ multiplex PCR, and TCRdb holds only the in-frame ones, with some missing. The sample includes about 110,000 clones, about two thirds of them seen just once. The chain links TRBV6-6 to TRBJ2-1; 9 bases are shared with TRBD1. The sample was peripheral blood. The receptor was derived from a woman aged 40-49 years with acute or convalescent COVID-19. The DNA of the CDR3 is TGTGCCAGCAGTTACGGGACAGGGAACAATGAGCAGTTCTTC. Its translation is CASSYGTGNNEQFF.